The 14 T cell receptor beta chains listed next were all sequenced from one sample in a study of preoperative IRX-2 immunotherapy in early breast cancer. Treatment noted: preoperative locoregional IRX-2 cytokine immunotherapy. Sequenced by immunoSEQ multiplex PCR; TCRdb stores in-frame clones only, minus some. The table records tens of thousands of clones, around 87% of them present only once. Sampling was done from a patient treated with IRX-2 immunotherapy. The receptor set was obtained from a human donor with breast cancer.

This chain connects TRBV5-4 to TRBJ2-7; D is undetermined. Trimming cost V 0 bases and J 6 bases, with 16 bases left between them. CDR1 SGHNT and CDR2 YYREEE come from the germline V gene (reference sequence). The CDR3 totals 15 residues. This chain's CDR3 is CASSLGGGSFAEQYF. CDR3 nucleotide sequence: TGTGCCAGCAGCTTGGGGGGTGGCAGTTTTGCCGAGCAGTACTTC.

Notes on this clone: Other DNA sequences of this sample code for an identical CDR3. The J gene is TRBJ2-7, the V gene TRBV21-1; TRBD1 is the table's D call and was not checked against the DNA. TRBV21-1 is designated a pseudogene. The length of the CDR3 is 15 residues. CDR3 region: CASSKWPGQGYEQYF. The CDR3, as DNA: TGTGCCAGCAGCAAGTGGCCGGGACAGGGCTACGAGCAGTACTTC.

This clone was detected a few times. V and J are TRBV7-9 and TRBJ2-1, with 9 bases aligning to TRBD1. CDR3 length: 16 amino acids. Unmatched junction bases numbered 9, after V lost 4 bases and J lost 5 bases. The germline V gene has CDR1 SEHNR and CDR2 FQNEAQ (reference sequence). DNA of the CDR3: TGTGCCAGCAGCTCCGGCCCGGGACAGGGCGACAATGAGCAGTTCTTC. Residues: CASSSGPGQGDNEQFF.

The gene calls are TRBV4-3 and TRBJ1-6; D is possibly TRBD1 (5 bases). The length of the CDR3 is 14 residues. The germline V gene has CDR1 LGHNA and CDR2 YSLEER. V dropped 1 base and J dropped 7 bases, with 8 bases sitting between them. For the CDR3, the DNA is TGCGCCAGCAGCCAAGCCCAGGGAAATTCACCCCTCCACTTT. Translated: CASSQAQGNSPLHF.

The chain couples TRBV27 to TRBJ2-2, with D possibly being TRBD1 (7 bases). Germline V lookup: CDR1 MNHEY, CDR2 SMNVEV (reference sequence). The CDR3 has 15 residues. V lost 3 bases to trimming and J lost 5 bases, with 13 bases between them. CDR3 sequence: CASSLEGARTGELFF. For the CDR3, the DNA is TGTGCCAGCAGTTTGGAGGGGGCCAGAACCGGGGAGCTGTTTTTT.

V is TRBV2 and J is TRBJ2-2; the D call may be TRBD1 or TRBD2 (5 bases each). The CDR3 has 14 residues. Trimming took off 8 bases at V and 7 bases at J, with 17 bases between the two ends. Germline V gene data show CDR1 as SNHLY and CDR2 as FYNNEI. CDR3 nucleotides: TGTGCCAGCGTTGGATGGGGGTATGACGGGGAGCTGTTTTTT. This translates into CASVGWGYDGELFF.

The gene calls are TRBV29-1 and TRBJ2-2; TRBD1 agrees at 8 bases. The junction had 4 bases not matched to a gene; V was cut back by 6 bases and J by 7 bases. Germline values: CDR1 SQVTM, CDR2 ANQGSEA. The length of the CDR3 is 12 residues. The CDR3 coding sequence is TGCAGCGTCCAGGGGGCGGGCGGGGAGCTGTTTTTT. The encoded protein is CSVQGAGGELFF.

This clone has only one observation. The chain's CDR3 is CASSGLADDTEAFF. DNA for the CDR3: TGTGCCAGCAGTGGCCTGGCAGATGACACTGAAGCTTTCTTT. The V and J genes are TRBV6-5 and TRBJ1-1; D unresolved. Germline CDR1 MNHEY, CDR2 SVGAGI. V was pared by 5 bases and J by 3 bases, with 13 bases between. This CDR3 has 14 amino acids.

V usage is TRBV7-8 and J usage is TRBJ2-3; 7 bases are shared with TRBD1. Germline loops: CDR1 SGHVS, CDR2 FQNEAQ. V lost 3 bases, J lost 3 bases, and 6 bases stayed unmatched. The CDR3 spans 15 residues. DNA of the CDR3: TGTGCCAGCAGCTTGAGGGGACAGCCAACAGATACGCAGTATTTT. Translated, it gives CASSLRGQPTDTQYF.

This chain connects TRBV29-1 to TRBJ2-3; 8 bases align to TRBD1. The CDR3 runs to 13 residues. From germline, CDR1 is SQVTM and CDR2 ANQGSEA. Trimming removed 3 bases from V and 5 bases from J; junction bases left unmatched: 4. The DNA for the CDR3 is TGCAGCGTTGAGGACAGGGTTGGAGATACGCAGTATTTT. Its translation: CSVEDRVGDTQYF.

CDR3 coding DNA: TGCGCCAGCAGCAAAACGGGACATAGCACCGGGGAGCTGTTTTTT. Translated, it gives CASSKTGHSTGELFF. The rearrangement joins TRBV5-1 to TRBJ2-2; weak D call: TRBD1 (6 bases). The CDR3 length is 15 residues. Germline V gene sequence: CDR1 SGHRS, CDR2 YFSETQ. The V end lost 4 bases, the J end lost 4 bases, and 14 bases lay between the germline ends. Variable domain in full (rest from reference TRBV5-1 and TRBJ2-2): KAGVTQTPRYLIKTRGQQVTLSCSPISGHRSVSWYQQTPGQGLQFLFEYFSETQRNKGNFPGRFSGRQFSNSRSEMNVSTLELGDSALYLCASSKTGHSTGELFFGEGSRLTVL.

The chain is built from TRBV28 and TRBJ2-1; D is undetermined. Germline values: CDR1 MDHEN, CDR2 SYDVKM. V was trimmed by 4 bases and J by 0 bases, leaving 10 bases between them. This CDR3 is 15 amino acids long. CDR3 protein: CASSSIESSYNEQFF. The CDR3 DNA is TGTGCCAGCAGTTCGATAGAAAGCTCCTACAATGAGCAGTTCTTC.

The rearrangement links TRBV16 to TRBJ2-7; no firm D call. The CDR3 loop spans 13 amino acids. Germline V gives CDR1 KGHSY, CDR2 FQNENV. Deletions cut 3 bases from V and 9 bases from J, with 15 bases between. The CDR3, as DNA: TGTGCCAGCAGCCACTTTCGGCTTCGTGTGCAGTACTTC. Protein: CASSHFRLRVQYF.

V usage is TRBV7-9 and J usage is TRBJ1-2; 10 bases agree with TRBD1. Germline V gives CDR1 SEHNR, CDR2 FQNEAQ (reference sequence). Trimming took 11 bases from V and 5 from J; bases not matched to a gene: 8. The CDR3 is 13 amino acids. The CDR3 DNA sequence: TGTGCCGCACCCCGGGACAGGGGTTATGGCTACACCTTC. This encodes CAAPRDRGYGYTF.